This is a list of T cell receptor beta chains from one sample in a study of blood T cell repertoires in COVID-19. The assay was immunoSEQ multiplex PCR, and TCRdb's table has in-frame clones only and misses some. Here the sample spans about 98,000 clones, around nine tenths being singletons. Sequences were obtained from peripheral blood. The receptors here all came from an older man with acute or convalescent COVID-19. Each CDR3 is given with its conserved first and last residue. D genes are given only for firm matches. Clone size is not always given. Where it is, it says once, few, many or a class for expanded clones.

>TRBV11-1|-|TRBJ1-5|-
CASSLAHYSDTQPQHF
TGTGCCAGCAGCTTAGCGCATTACTCGGACACCCAGCCCCAGCATTTT
>TRBV30|-|TRBJ1-3|TRBD1
CAWRPRDRAGNTIYF
TGTGCCTGGAGACCACGGGACAGGGCTGGAAACACCATATATTTT
>TRBV7-6|-|TRBJ2-5|TRBD1
CASSSRQGSYQETQYF
TGTGCCAGCAGCTCCCGACAGGGATCGTACCAAGAGACCCAGTACTTC
>TRBV2|once|TRBJ2-6|-
CASSAGFGANVLTF
TGTGCCAGCAGTGCAGGGTTCGGGGCCAACGTCCTGACTTTC
>TRBV6-5|-|TRBJ1-3|-
CASRATQGGGNTIYF
TGTGCCAGCAGAGCCACACAGGGTGGAGGAAACACCATATATTTT
>TRBV28|-|TRBJ1-5|TRBD1
CASRGQAMGNQPQHF
TGTGCCAGCAGGGGACAGGCGATGGGCAATCAGCCCCAGCATTTT
>TRBV27|-|TRBJ2-6|TRBD1
CASSLQGTGVAGANVLTF
TGTGCCAGCAGTTTGCAAGGGACAGGGGTTGCAGGGGCCAACGTCCTGACTTTC
>TRBV7-3|-|TRBJ2-6|-
CASSLSRLTGANVLTF
TGTGCCAGCAGCTTAAGCAGGCTAACTGGGGCCAACGTCCTGACTTTC
>TRBV11-3|-|TRBJ2-7|-
CASSLAGSSYEQYF
TGTGCCAGCAGCTTAGCGGGGTCGTCCTACGAGCAGTACTTC
>TRBV5-1|-|TRBJ1-5|-
CASSSGEVDQPQHF
TGCGCCAGCAGCTCAGGGGAAGTGGATCAGCCCCAGCATTTT
>TRBV19|-|TRBJ2-5|-
CASSIRAPKPETQYF
TGTGCCAGTAGTATTCGAGCACCAAAACCAGAGACCCAGTACTTC
>TRBV15|-|TRBJ2-1|TRBD1
CATSSGLGGADEQFF
TGTGCCACCAGCTCGGGGTTAGGGGGCGCAGATGAGCAGTTCTTC
>TRBV9|-|TRBJ1-1|-
CASSVPAGASNTEAFF
TGTGCCAGCAGCGTACCGGCAGGGGCGTCGAACACTGAAGCTTTCTTT
>TRBV7-3|-|TRBJ2-2|TRBD1
CASSLNAGGTTGELFF
TGTGCCAGCAGCTTAAACGCAGGGGGTACCACCGGGGAGCTGTTTTTT
>TRBV18|-|TRBJ2-2|TRBD1
CASSPPRTGMGTGELFF
TGTGCCAGCTCACCTCCTCGGACAGGGATGGGTACCGGGGAGCTGTTTTTT
>TRBV11-3|-|TRBJ2-7|-
CASSLGPQTEQYF
TGTGCCAGCAGCTTAGGCCCCCAAACAGAGCAGTACTTC
>TRBV30|-|TRBJ1-1|-
CAWRRGAGAFF
TGTGCCTGGAGAAGGGGCGCCGGGGCTTTCTTT
>TRBV2|-|TRBJ1-4|-
CASSERQGTNEKLFF
TGTGCCAGCAGTGAAAGGCAGGGGACTAATGAAAAACTGTTTTTT
>TRBV2|once|TRBJ2-1|TRBD2
CASRGTSGYNEQFF
TGTGCCAGCAGGGGGACTAGCGGCTACAATGAGCAGTTCTTC
>TRBV27|-|TRBJ1-4|-
CASSRPGANEKLFF
TGTGCCAGCAGCCGCCCTGGGGCGAATGAAAAACTGTTTTTT
>TRBV2|-|TRBJ2-2|TRBD2
CALGAGANTGELFF
TGTGCCCTCGGGGCGGGGGCGAACACCGGGGAGCTGTTTTTT
>TRBV7-2|-|TRBJ1-1|TRBD1
CASSLGQLEAFF
TGTGCCAGCAGCTTGGGACAGCTTGAAGCTTTCTTT
>TRBV13|-|TRBJ1-6|-
CASSQTGVTAPLHF
TGTGCCAGCAGCCAGACAGGAGTAACGGCACCCCTCCACTTT
>TRBV4-2|-|TRBJ2-1|-
CASSQGEGGMNEQFF
TGTGCCAGCAGCCAAGGGGAGGGGGGGATGAATGAGCAGTTCTTC
>TRBV29-1|-|TRBJ1-2|TRBD1
CSVDQGEASNYGYTF
TGCAGCGTTGACCAGGGGGAAGCATCGAACTATGGCTACACCTTC
>TRBV7-2|-|TRBJ2-7|TRBD1
CASSPDRGTHEQYF
TGTGCCAGCAGCCCCGACAGGGGTACCCACGAGCAGTACTTC
>TRBV2|-|TRBJ2-5|-
CASNLRTYDGETQYF
TGTGCCAGCAACTTGCGGACATACGATGGGGAGACCCAGTACTTC
>TRBV7-9|-|TRBJ2-5|TRBD1
CASSSRTGAETQYF
TGTGCCAGCAGCAGCCGGACAGGGGCAGAGACCCAGTACTTC
>TRBV7-2|-|TRBJ2-3|TRBD2
CASSPTSGAYDTQYF
TGTGCCAGCAGCCCTACTAGCGGGGCCTACGATACGCAGTATTTT
>TRBV10-2|-|TRBJ2-7|-
CASSPGTYEQYF
TGCGCCAGCTCGCCGGGGACCTACGAGCAGTACTTC
>TRBV9|-|TRBJ1-6|-
CASSVGGRDSPLHF
TGTGCCAGCAGCGTAGGCGGGAGGGATTCACCCCTCCACTTT
>TRBV6-5|-|TRBJ1-6|-
CATTGTKNSPLHF
TGTGCCACAACCGGGACAAAAAATTCACCCCTCCACTTT
>TRBV19|-|TRBJ2-2|-
CASSIRGTGELFF
TGTGCCAGTAGTATTAGGGGAACCGGGGAGCTGTTTTTT
>TRBV4-1|-|TRBJ1-1|-
CASSQGVSLSEAFF
TGCGCCAGCAGCCAGGGCGTTTCGCTCTCTGAAGCTTTCTTT
>TRBV5-1|-|TRBJ2-2|TRBD1
CASSRQGTTTGELFF
TGCGCCAGCAGCCGACAGGGTACAACGACCGGGGAGCTGTTTTTT
>TRBV5-8|-|TRBJ1-5|TRBD1
CASSHGQGIQPQHF
TGTGCCAGCAGCCACGGACAGGGCATACAGCCCCAGCATTTT
>TRBV6-5|-|TRBJ1-2|-
CASSSSLRGGYGYTF
TGTGCCAGCAGCTCCTCCCTTCGGGGTGGCTATGGCTACACCTTC
>TRBV5-4|-|TRBJ1-1|-
CASSWGQTRAEAFF
TGTGCCAGCAGCTGGGGACAAACCCGGGCTGAAGCTTTCTTT
>TRBV29-1|-|TRBJ2-5|TRBD1
CSVKGQGTETQYF
TGCAGCGTTAAGGGACAGGGGACGGAGACCCAGTACTTC
>TRBV29-1|-|TRBJ1-4|TRBD1
CSGKGQGSEKLFF
TGCAGCGGAAAGGGACAGGGAAGTGAAAAACTGTTTTTT
>TRBV2|-|TRBJ2-7|TRBD1
CASSNLGQHPYEQYF
TGTGCCAGCAGTAACCTGGGACAGCACCCCTACGAGCAGTACTTC
>TRBV5-1|-|TRBJ1-3|-
CASSSGQRNTIYF
TGCGCCAGCAGCTCGGGACAACGAAACACCATATATTTT
>TRBV2|-|TRBJ1-5|-
CASSPLGTDQPQHF
TGTGCCAGCAGCCCCTTGGGCACAGATCAGCCCCAGCATTTT
>TRBV28|many|TRBJ1-6|TRBD1
CASYPNLGQEGNSPLHF
TGTGCCAGCTACCCGAACTTAGGACAGGAGGGTAATTCACCCCTCCACTTT
>TRBV19|few|TRBJ1-5|TRBD1
CASSETGGSNQPQHF
TGTGCCAGTAGTGAGACAGGGGGGAGCAATCAGCCCCAGCATTTT
>TRBV7-9|-|TRBJ2-1|-
CASSLDQGYSYNEQFF
TGTGCCAGCAGCTTGGATCAGGGGTACTCCTACAATGAGCAGTTCTTC
>TRBV9|-|TRBJ1-6|-
CASSADTFNSPLHF
TGTGCCAGCAGCGCAGACACCTTTAATTCACCCCTCCACTTT
>TRBV7-9|-|TRBJ2-3|-
CASRRETGFTDTQYF
TGTGCCAGCAGGAGGGAGACAGGATTCACAGATACGCAGTATTTT
>TRBV6-5|-|TRBJ2-5|TRBD1
CASTGLQGTETQYF
TGTGCCAGCACCGGCCTACAGGGGACAGAGACCCAGTACTTC
>TRBV5-1|-|TRBJ2-7|TRBD1
CASAQRQGNEQYF
TGCGCCAGCGCCCAACGACAGGGGAACGAGCAGTACTTC